Below are 19 T cell receptor beta chains sequenced from a single sample in a study of cytomegalovirus exposure and HLA in healthy donors (TCRdb year 2017). The library was produced with the immunoSEQ multiplex PCR assay. For the multiplex PCR, a mixture combining 60 forward primers for TCR Vbeta segments and 13 reverse primers for TCR Jbeta segments was used. TCRdb holds this immuneACCESS table with in-frame rearrangements only. Some clones are missing; in checked studies, unresolved V genes explain under half, and the rest has no known cause. Counted in this sample were hundreds of thousands of clones; 77% of them appeared once. Less than 3.5% of the sample is in the top ten clones. Sequencing was performed on PBMCs. These receptors all stem from a woman aged 60-70 years in good health and CMV-seropositive.

V usage is TRBV6-1 and J usage is TRBJ1-1, with 7 bases matching TRBD1. CDR1 is MNHNS and CDR2 is SASEGT in the germline V gene. After removal of 4 bases from V and 9 bases from J, the junction contained 8 bases not matched to a gene. The CDR3 contains 13 residues. The CDR3 nucleotides are TGTGCCAGCAGTGGTGACAGGGACTTTCAAGCTTTCTTT. It specifies CASSGDRDFQAFF.

J is TRBJ1-6 and V is TRBV27; TRBD1 aligns across 7 bases. With 6 bases clipped from V and 2 bases from J, the junction kept 10 bases outside the gene matches. The CDR3 is 17 amino acids. Germline V lookup: CDR1 MNHEY, CDR2 SMNVEV (reference sequence). The CDR3: CASSPNGQATYNSPLHF. The CDR3 DNA reads as TGTGCCAGCAGCCCGAACGGACAGGCCACCTATAATTCACCCCTCCACTTT.

In this sample, this clone turned up a few times. DNA for the CDR3: TGCGCCAGCAGCTTGGTGGGACAGAGCTCCTATAATTCACCCCTCCACTTT. Protein product: CASSLVGQSSYNSPLHF. The chain joins TRBV5-1 to TRBJ1-6, with TRBD1 identical over 7 bases. V shed 0 bases and J 0 bases; nucleotides not matched to a gene: 3. Germline assignment: CDR1 SGHRS and CDR2 YFSETQ. This CDR3 has 17 residues. The whole variable domain, remainder taken from reference TRBV5-1 and TRBJ1-6, is KAGVTQTPRYLIKTRGQQVTLSCSPISGHRSVSWYQQTPGQGLQFLFEYFSETQRNKGNFPGRFSGRQFSNSRSEMNVSTLELGDSALYLCASSLVGQSSYNSPLHFGNGTRLTVT.

As for this clone: The identical CDR3 is also encoded by other nucleotide sequences in the sample. The rearrangement joins TRBV6-5 to TRBJ2-7; D is possibly TRBD1 (5 bases). Germline CDR1 and CDR2: MNHEY and SVGAGI. This CDR3 is built from 11 residues. The germline V and J ends were trimmed by 5 bases and 6 bases, with 8 bases remaining between them. The CDR3 reads CASSQGVEQYF. In nucleotides, the CDR3 is TGTGCCAGCAGTCAAGGGGTCGAGCAGTACTTC.

On this clone: Other DNA sequences within the sample encode an identical CDR3. The V and J genes are TRBV2 and TRBJ1-1; 7 nucleotides line up with TRBD1. The junction had 0 bases not matched to a gene; V was cut back by 4 bases and J by 1 base. The germline V gene encodes CDR1 SNHLY and CDR2 FYNNEI. The CDR3 contains 13 residues. CDR3 coding DNA: TGTGCCAGCAGTGGACAGGGGAACACTGAAGCTTTCTTT. This encodes CASSGQGNTEAFF.

This clone has just one count. The V and J genes are TRBV5-4 and TRBJ2-3; 12 bases are shared with TRBD2. This CDR3 is built from 15 residues. Germline V CDR1 and CDR2: SGHNT, YYREEE (reference sequence). After removal of 5 bases from V and 4 bases from J, the junction contained 5 bases not matched to a gene. The CDR3 loop is CASSSTSGSPDTQYF. DNA for the CDR3: TGTGCCAGCAGTTCGACTAGCGGGAGCCCAGATACGCAGTATTTT.

As regards this clone: In the same sample, other DNA sequences code for this CDR3. V is TRBV5-1 and J is TRBJ2-3; D remains ambiguous. The CDR3 covers 13 residues. Germline V gene lookup returns CDR1 SGHRS and CDR2 YFSETQ. V lost 1 base, J lost 1 base, and 4 bases lay in between. The CDR3 region has the DNA TGCGCCAGCAGCTTGTCAGGCACAGATACGCAGTATTTT. Translated, it gives CASSLSGTDTQYF.

The chain has TRBV7-9 and TRBJ1-5; 9 nucleotides align to TRBD1. V shed 3 bases and J 5 bases; nucleotides not matched to a gene: 5. This CDR3 is 15 amino acids long. In germline, CDR1 is SEHNR, CDR2 FQNEAQ (reference sequence). CDR3 sequence (DNA): TGTGCCAGCAGCTTTTCACAGGGGGCTGATCAGCCCCAGCATTTT. It is translated as CASSFSQGADQPQHF.

The J gene is TRBJ2-7, the V gene TRBV5-1; no definite D call. V lost 1 base and J 0 bases, leaving 8 bases between the germline ends. CDR3 length: 14 residues. CDR1 is SGHRS and CDR2 is YFSETQ in the germline V gene. In nucleotides, the CDR3 is TGCGCCAGCAGCTTGCTTCTAACCTCCTACGAGCAGTACTTC. Encoded protein: CASSLLLTSYEQYF.

This clone appeared a few times. The chain couples TRBV9 to TRBJ1-2, with D perhaps TRBD1 (6 bases). CDR1 SGDLS and CDR2 YYNGEE come from the germline V gene. V lost 2 bases and J 6 bases, leaving 20 bases between the germline ends. CDR3 size: 16 residues. CDR3 DNA: TGTGCCAGCAGCGTGAACAGGGAGAGGGGGTACGATGGCTACACCTTC. Amino acids: CASSVNRERGYDGYTF.

The V and J genes are TRBV9 and TRBJ2-1, with TRBD2 matching over 7 bases. CDR3 length equals 16 residues. The V gene's germline CDR1 is SGDLS and CDR2 YYNGEE. V shed 0 bases and J 7 bases; nucleotides not matched to a gene: 10. Here the CDR3 reads CASSVVVAGAANEQFF. The CDR3 nucleotides read TGTGCCAGCAGCGTAGTTGTGGCGGGAGCTGCAAATGAGCAGTTCTTC.

V is TRBV7-9 and J is TRBJ2-1; 8 bases match TRBD2. Germline V lookup: CDR1 SEHNR, CDR2 FQNEAQ (reference sequence). This CDR3 has 15 residues. Unmatched junction bases numbered 9, after V lost 5 bases and J lost 6 bases. CDR3 nucleotides: TGTGCCAGCAGCCAGGTCGAACTAGCGGCCAATGAGCAGTTCTTC. This sequence encodes CASSQVELAANEQFF. The full variable domain, completed using reference TRBV7-9 and TRBJ2-1, is DTGVSQNPRHKITKRGQNVTFRCDPISEHNRLYWYRQTLGQGPEFLTYFQNEAQLEKSRLLSDRFSAERPKGSFSTLEIQRTEQGDSAMYLCASSQVELAANEQFFGPGTRLTVL.

V gene TRBV12-2 combines with J gene TRBJ2-1; the tabulated D call, TRBD1, remains unverified against the DNA. TRBV12-2 is an annotated pseudogene. The CDR3 is 16 amino acids. The CDR3 spells CASRLGRQGQPDMGFF. In DNA, the CDR3 is TGTGCAAGTCGCTTAGGTAGACAGGGCCAGCCGGATATGGGGTTCTTC.

V usage is TRBV10-3 and J usage is TRBJ2-2; D may be TRBD2 (5 bases). V lost 11 bases and J 2 bases, leaving 18 bases between the germline ends. CDR1 ENHRY and CDR2 SYGVKD come from the germline V gene. The CDR3 spans 15 residues. The CDR3 region is CAASARTLNTGELFF. The CDR3 DNA is TGTGCCGCCTCCGCGCGGACTTTAAACACCGGGGAGCTGTTTTTT.

V and J are TRBV27 and TRBJ2-3; D is unresolved. Trimming removed 2 bases at V and 2 bases at J, with 8 bases between. The CDR3 runs 14 residues. CDR1 and CDR2 (germline): MNHEY, SMNVEV (reference sequence). This CDR3 reads CASSLVAATDTQYF. The CDR3, as DNA: TGTGCCAGCAGTTTAGTTGCGGCCACAGATACGCAGTATTTT.

This clone is a singleton in its sample. The chain recombines TRBV7-2 with TRBJ1-1; 9 bases fit TRBD1. The CDR3 extends over 14 amino acids. After removal of 5 bases from V and 0 bases from J, the junction contained 1 base not matched to a gene. Germline CDR1 reads SGHTA; CDR2 reads FQGNSA. CDR3 sequence (DNA): TGTGCCAGCAGCGGACAGGGGTTGAACACTGAAGCTTTCTTT. Translation: CASSGQGLNTEAFF.

The gene calls are TRBV28 and TRBJ1-1; D may be TRBD1 (6 bases). V lost 2 bases, J lost 11 bases, and 9 bases lay in between. This CDR3 is 11 amino acids long. Germline V gene lookup returns CDR1 MDHEN and CDR2 SYDVKM. The CDR3 DNA reads TGTGCCAGCAGTTTAGACAGGCTGGCTTTCTTT. Translating it yields CASSLDRLAFF.

This clone was seen a few times. V gene TRBV6-5 combines with J gene TRBJ2-7; possibly TRBD1 for D (5 bases). Germline assignment: CDR1 MNHEY and CDR2 SVGAGI. The CDR3 runs to 14 residues. Trimming removed 2 bases from V and 3 bases from J, with 11 bases in between. The CDR3 coding sequence is TGTGCCAGCAGTTACGGAGCAGGGAACTACGAGCAGTACTTC. Amino acid sequence: CASSYGAGNYEQYF.

The V and J genes are TRBV19 and TRBJ1-4; TRBD1 agrees at 8 bases. CDR3 length: 15 residues. The ends lost 5 bases at V and 4 bases at J; junction bases unmatched: 6. Germline V gives CDR1 LNHDA, CDR2 SQIVND (reference sequence). The CDR3 coding sequence is TGTGCCAGTAGTTTTCCAGGGGGCGGTAATGAAAAACTGTTTTTT. It translates to CASSFPGGGNEKLFF.